This T cell receptor beta chain was sequenced for a study of technical replicates of blood from several donors. Trimming shortened V by 3 bases and J by 8 bases, and 19 bases separated the two germline ends. Germline V gene data show CDR1 as SGHVS and CDR2 as FQNEAQ. This CDR3 has 15 residues. Assay: immunoSEQ multiplex PCR; the TCRdb copy retains only in-frame clones and omits some. The data contain about 66,000 clones, approximately 88% of them singletons. This chain connects TRBV7-8 to TRBJ1-2, with D perhaps TRBD1 (6 bases). The clonotype was recovered from a human donor in good health. Some clones in this sample may be carry-over from other donors' samples. The sequencing input was PBMCs. The CDR3 protein is CASSFRGAGGDGYTF. The CDR3 nucleotides are TGTGCCAGCAGCTTTAGGGGGGCGGGAGGAGACGGCTACACCTTC.